These 9 T cell receptor beta chains share one sample of origin, sequenced in a study of T cell responses to AZD1222 COVID-19 vaccine. The repertoire was sequenced with immunoSEQ multiplex PCR; TCRdb's copy has only in-frame clones and lacks some. The repertoire holds 95,000 to 150,000 clones, with roughly 91% as singletons. The input for sequencing was peripheral blood, taken on day 0 of AZD1222 vaccination. All receptors come from an adult in good health.

The chain joins TRBV19 to TRBJ1-2; D is perhaps TRBD1 (5 bases). The germline CDR1 and CDR2 sequences are LNHDA and SQIVND (reference sequence). This CDR3 has 13 amino acids. The V end lost 8 bases, the J end lost 7 bases, and 17 bases lay between the germline ends. The CDR3, as DNA: TGTGCCAGTGGGGCAAGGGGCGGCGGTGGCTACACCTTC. Its translation: CASGARGGGGYTF.

This chain links TRBV2 with TRBJ1-3; 8 nucleotides line up with TRBD1. Trimming cost V 4 bases and J 4 bases; bases outside gene matches: 0. Germline assignment: CDR1 SNHLY and CDR2 FYNNEI. CDR3 length: 13 residues. The CDR3 DNA reads as TGTGCCAGCAGTGGACAGGGGGGAAACACCATATATTTT. Protein sequence: CASSGQGGNTIYF.

The J gene is TRBJ2-2, the V gene TRBV4-1; perhaps TRBD1 as D (6 bases). Trimming took off 1 base at V and 1 base at J, with 13 bases between the two ends. Germline CDR1 and CDR2: MGHRA and YSYEKL. This CDR3 contains 17 residues. This CDR3 reads CASSQGSARGNTGELFF. As DNA, the CDR3 is TGCGCCAGCAGCCAAGGGTCGGCCAGGGGGAACACCGGGGAGCTGTTTTTT.

Remarks on this clone: The sample carries other DNA sequences with the same CDR3. This chain joins TRBV7-8 and TRBJ2-7, with D possibly being TRBD2 (7 bases). V was pared by 1 base and J by 0 bases, with 10 bases between. The CDR3 length is 15 residues. The germline V gene has CDR1 SGHVS and CDR2 FQNEAQ. The DNA of the CDR3 is TGTGCCAGCAGCTTAGAGGGGGGGAGCTCCTACGAGCAGTACTTC. Its protein is CASSLEGGSSYEQYF.

Written as DNA, the CDR3 is TGTGCCAGCAGCTTAGCAGGTCGGGGAAGAGGAGAAAAACTGTTTTTT. Its translation: CASSLAGRGRGEKLFF. The chain joins TRBV7-9 to TRBJ1-4; D gene unclear. From germline, CDR1 is SEHNR and CDR2 FQNEAQ (reference sequence). The ends were cut back, 0 bases at V and 8 bases at J, with 16 bases in the middle. The CDR3 runs to 16 residues. Variable domain in full (rest from reference TRBV7-9 and TRBJ1-4): DTGVSQNPRHKITKRGQNVTFRCDPISEHNRLYWYRQTLGQGPEFLTYFQNEAQLEKSRLLSDRFSAERPKGSFSTLEIQRTEQGDSAMYLCASSLAGRGRGEKLFFGSGTQLSVL.

The gene calls are TRBV19 and TRBJ1-2; the match to TRBD1 covers 7 bases. Unmatched junction bases numbered 14, after V lost 5 bases and J lost 2 bases. This CDR3 contains 17 residues. Per germline, CDR1 LNHDA and CDR2 SQIVND (reference sequence). The chain's CDR3 is CASSSTRTGNRNYGYTF. The CDR3, as DNA: TGTGCCAGTAGTTCGACCCGGACAGGAAATAGGAACTATGGCTACACCTTC.

This clone was recorded once. The genes are TRBV5-4 and TRBJ2-1, with 8 positions matching TRBD2. The length of the CDR3 is 16 residues. Germline V gives CDR1 SGHNT, CDR2 YYREEE (reference sequence). V gave up 4 bases and J gave up 5 bases; unmatched junction bases: 11. CDR3 DNA: TGTGCCAGCAGCCCGGATTTGGCGGGAGGCCACAATGAGCAGTTCTTC. As protein: CASSPDLAGGHNEQFF.

The gene calls are TRBV2 and TRBJ2-5, with D unclear. The CDR3 has 13 residues. Per germline, CDR1 SNHLY and CDR2 FYNNEI. V was clipped by 3 bases and J by 3 bases, with 8 bases between them. CDR3 region: CASSDGREETQYF. DNA of the CDR3: TGTGCCAGCAGTGACGGACGGGAAGAGACCCAGTACTTC.

The rearrangement links TRBV5-1 to TRBJ2-1; no clear D gene. Germline CDR1 SGHRS, CDR2 YFSETQ. Trimming pared 0 bases from V and 5 bases from J, leaving 6 bases between. The CDR3 extends over 13 amino acids. This CDR3 is CASSLALNNEQFF. The CDR3 nucleotides read TGCGCCAGCAGCTTGGCCCTCAACAATGAGCAGTTCTTC.